The next 22 T cell receptor beta chains were all read from a single sample in a study of blood T cell repertoires in COVID-19. Using immunoSEQ multiplex PCR, the repertoire was profiled, and TCRdb retains in-frame clones only, with some absent. This table has some 330,000 clones, approximately 88% appearing once. What was sequenced was peripheral blood. These receptors all come from a woman aged 50 to 60 with active or convalescent COVID-19.

This chain connects TRBV11-2 to TRBJ1-4; 10 positions match TRBD1. The germline V gene encodes CDR1 SGHAT and CDR2 FQNNGV. The ends lost 4 bases at V and 7 bases at J; junction bases unmatched: 15. CDR3 size: 18 residues. The CDR3 region is CASSSNAPGTGAREKLFF. CDR3 in DNA: TGTGCCAGCAGCTCCAATGCCCCCGGGACAGGGGCCCGTGAAAAACTGTTTTTT.

This clone was counted only a few times. The chain has TRBV6-2 or TRBV6-3 and TRBJ2-2; no definite D call. This CDR3 spans 13 amino acids. The germline V and J ends were trimmed by 5 bases and 5 bases, with 9 bases remaining between them. CDR1 MNHEY and CDR2 SVGEGT come from the germline V gene. CDR3 sequence: CASSPKRTGELFF. CDR3 coding DNA: TGTGCCAGCAGTCCAAAACGGACCGGGGAGCTGTTTTTT.

The V and J genes are TRBV7-9 and TRBJ2-7; 7 bases are a match to TRBD1. Germline CDR1 SEHNR, CDR2 FQNEAQ (reference sequence). This CDR3 has 16 amino acids. V was pared by 5 bases and J by 0 bases, with 10 bases of the junction left unmatched. The CDR3 DNA reads as TGTGCCAGCAGCAGCGACAGGGCCCGACCCTCCTACGAGCAGTACTTC. Protein: CASSSDRARPSYEQYF. The full variable domain, rest sourced from reference TRBV7-9 and TRBJ2-7, is DTGVSQNPRHKITKRGQNVTFRCDPISEHNRLYWYRQTLGQGPEFLTYFQNEAQLEKSRLLSDRFSAERPKGSFSTLEIQRTEQGDSAMYLCASSSDRARPSYEQYFGPGTRLTVT.

The rearrangement joins TRBV19 to TRBJ2-1, with D tentatively TRBD1 (5 bases). The CDR3 is 15 residues long. Germline CDR1 is LNHDA and CDR2 is SQIVND (reference sequence). The V gene lost 1 base and the J gene lost 8 bases, with 15 bases spanning the gap. The CDR3 protein is CASSIGGRGEDEQFF. The CDR3 DNA follows: TGTGCCAGTAGTATAGGCGGAAGGGGCGAGGATGAGCAGTTCTTC.

The genes are TRBV18 and TRBJ2-3; 9 bases match TRBD2. Germline assignment: CDR1 KGHSH and CDR2 LQKENI. The CDR3 consists of 17 residues. Trimming removed 3 bases from V and 2 bases from J; junction bases left unmatched: 9. The CDR3: CASSPSLASGITDTQYF. CDR3 coding DNA: TGTGCCAGCTCACCGAGTTTGGCTAGCGGGATCACAGATACGCAGTATTTT. Together with reference TRBV18 and TRBJ2-3, the CDR3 gives the full variable domain: NAGVMQNPRHLVRRRGQEARLRCSPMKGHSHVYWYRQLPEEGLKFMVYLQKENIIDESGMPKERFSAEFPKEGPSILRIQQVVRGDSAAYFCASSPSLASGITDTQYFGPGTRLTVL.

This chain uses TRBV27 with TRBJ2-7; tentative D call: TRBD1 (5 bases). Germline-derived CDR1 and CDR2 are MNHEY and SMNVEV (reference sequence). This CDR3 is built from 14 residues. V was clipped by 6 bases and J by 3 bases, with 15 bases between them. DNA of the CDR3: TGTGCCAGCAGAAGGTCGGACACCATCTACGAGCAGTACTTC. Residues: CASRRSDTIYEQYF.

This clone was observed a single time. This rearrangement joins TRBV10-3 to TRBJ2-7; 10 bases align to TRBD2. Germline V gives CDR1 ENHRY, CDR2 SYGVKD. The V segment lost 2 bases and the J segment 3 bases; nucleotides outside the gene matches: 7. The CDR3 sequence is 16 residues long. CDR3: CAISEVLAGGHYEQYF. CDR3 coding DNA: TGTGCCATCAGTGAGGTGTTAGCGGGGGGCCACTACGAGCAGTACTTC.

The chain has TRBV4-1 and TRBJ1-1; 9 bases fit TRBD1. The CDR3 consists of 15 residues. CDR1 and CDR2 (germline): MGHRA, YSYEKL. V trimming: 4 bases; J trimming: 3 bases; junction bases outside the gene matches: 6. The CDR3 is CASSPGTGWDTEAFF. The CDR3 DNA reads TGCGCCAGCAGCCCCGGGACAGGGTGGGACACTGAAGCTTTCTTT.

This clone is a singleton in its sample. The chain links TRBV28 to TRBJ1-1, with 11 nucleotides matching TRBD1. Germline CDR1 and CDR2: MDHEN and SYDVKM. V gave up 6 bases and J gave up 3 bases; unmatched junction bases: 9. The CDR3 is 16 residues long. The CDR3 bases are TGTGCCAGCAGGCCCTCGGACAGGGGGCGAGACACTGAAGCTTTCTTT. It specifies CASRPSDRGRDTEAFF. Full variable domain (missing parts from reference TRBV28 and TRBJ1-1): DVKVTQSSRYLVKRTGEKVFLECVQDMDHENMFWYRQDPGLGLRLIYFSYDVKMKEKGDIPEGYSVSREKKERFSLILESASTNQTSMYLCASRPSDRGRDTEAFFGQGTRLTVV.

The J gene is TRBJ2-1, the V gene TRBV7-2; possibly TRBD2 for D (5 bases). The V end was cut by 1 base, the J end by 2 bases, with 9 bases between. CDR3 length: 15 residues. CDR1 is SGHTA, CDR2 FQGNSA, per germline. Here the CDR3 DNA reads TGTGCCAGCAGCTTAGTGGCCGGGACCTACAATGAGCAGTTCTTC. Translated, it gives CASSLVAGTYNEQFF.

The genes are TRBV6-2 or TRBV6-3 and TRBJ1-2, with 9 nucleotides matching TRBD1. V lost 5 bases and J lost 6; bases outside the gene matches: 7. This CDR3 has 14 amino acids. Germline V gene lookup returns CDR1 MNHEY and CDR2 SVGEGT. Here the CDR3 reads CASSPQGAYNGYTF. The CDR3 DNA sequence: TGTGCCAGCAGTCCACAGGGGGCGTATAATGGCTACACCTTC.

The genes are TRBV4-1 and TRBJ2-7; 7 nucleotides match TRBD1. After removal of 3 bases from V and 6 bases from J, the junction contained 11 bases not matched to a gene. This CDR3 spans 15 amino acids. The germline V gene encodes CDR1 MGHRA and CDR2 YSYEKL. CDR3 amino acids: CASSHLQGSVGEQYF. Here the CDR3 DNA reads TGCGCCAGCAGCCATTTACAGGGGTCGGTCGGCGAGCAGTACTTC.

CDR3 in DNA: TGTGCCAGCAGCTTAGGGGGTGGGACAGGGCGTATTGGTTTCTTT. Protein: CASSLGGGTGRIGFF. The chain is built from TRBV7-2 and TRBJ1-1, with TRBD1 matching over 9 bases. V gave up 1 base and J gave up 13 bases; unmatched junction bases: 13. Germline V lookup: CDR1 SGHTA, CDR2 FQGNSA. The CDR3 extends over 15 amino acids.

J is TRBJ1-1 and V is TRBV10-3; D is uncertain. Trimming pared 7 bases from V and 4 bases from J, leaving 16 bases between. This CDR3 region has 14 residues. CDR1 ENHRY and CDR2 SYGVKD come from the germline V gene. In DNA, the CDR3 is TGTGCCATCACCACGACAAAGGAAGGCACTGAAGCTTTCTTT. Translated: CAITTTKEGTEAFF.

The table lists this clone with a count of one. The chain is built from TRBV7-2 and TRBJ2-7; 9 positions agree with TRBD2. The CDR3 spans 16 residues. V gave up 0 bases and J gave up 7 bases; unmatched junction bases: 10. In germline, CDR1 is SGHTA, CDR2 FQGNSA. CDR3 sequence: CASSLALGGRVSEQYF. CDR3 nucleotides: TGTGCCAGCAGCTTAGCGCTAGGCGGGAGGGTATCGGAGCAGTACTTC.

CDR3 amino acids: CASSGGLAGGHTGELFF. CDR3 nucleotide sequence: TGTGCCAGCAGTGGGGGACTAGCGGGAGGGCATACCGGGGAGCTGTTTTTT. This chain joins TRBV28 and TRBJ2-2; 16 bases are shared with TRBD2. Germline assignment: CDR1 MDHEN and CDR2 SYDVKM. After removal of 5 bases from V and 5 bases from J, the junction contained 5 bases not matched to a gene. The CDR3 is 17 residues long. Full variable domain (remainder filled in from reference TRBV28 and TRBJ2-2): DVKVTQSSRYLVKRTGEKVFLECVQDMDHENMFWYRQDPGLGLRLIYFSYDVKMKEKGDIPEGYSVSREKKERFSLILESASTNQTSMYLCASSGGLAGGHTGELFFGEGSRLTVL.

The chain recombines TRBV7-8 with TRBJ1-5; tentatively, D is TRBD1 (6 bases). CDR3 length: 15 residues. CDR1 and CDR2 (germline): SGHVS, FQNEAQ. The V and J ends lost 4 bases and 1 base respectively, with 11 bases between them. For the CDR3, the DNA is TGTGCCAGCAGCTCACAGGGCGGGAGCAATCAGCCCCAGCATTTT. Translating it yields CASSSQGGSNQPQHF.

The CDR3 here is CASSRSTDTQYF. As DNA, the CDR3 is TGTGCCAGCAGTCGTAGCACAGATACGCAGTATTTT. The chain couples TRBV6-5 to TRBJ2-3, with unresolved D. Germline V lookup: CDR1 MNHEY, CDR2 SVGAGI. Trimming removed 5 bases from V and 0 bases from J, with 3 bases in between. CDR3 length equals 12 residues.

This rearrangement joins TRBV9 to TRBJ1-3; D not certain. CDR3 length: 13 amino acids. The ends were cut back, 0 bases at V and 3 bases at J, with 4 bases in the middle. Germline V gene sequence: CDR1 SGDLS, CDR2 YYNGEE. CDR3 residues: CASSVVGGNTIYF. CDR3 coding DNA: TGTGCCAGCAGCGTAGTCGGTGGAAACACCATATATTTT.

The genes are TRBV7-2 and TRBJ2-3; D gene ambiguous. Germline CDR1 is SGHTA and CDR2 is FQGNSA. The CDR3 has 14 residues. With 1 base removed from V and 0 bases from J, the gap between germline ends came to 5 bases. Here the CDR3 reads CASSLGASTDTQYF. CDR3 DNA sequence: TGTGCCAGCAGCTTAGGAGCTAGCACAGATACGCAGTATTTT.

The chain couples TRBV7-2 to TRBJ2-3; 7 nucleotides line up with TRBD1. Germline trimming cut 2 bases from V and 2 bases from J; bases unmatched to any gene: 4. CDR1 and CDR2 from the germline V gene are SGHTA and FQGNSA. The CDR3 length is 15 residues. CDR3 sequence (DNA): TGTGCCAGCAGCTTAACCGGGACAGTCACAGATACGCAGTATTTT. Amino acid sequence: CASSLTGTVTDTQYF.

The chain links TRBV5-6 to TRBJ2-5, with D unclear. CDR1 and CDR2 from the germline V gene are SGHDT and YYEEEE. The CDR3 has 13 residues. Trimming removed 3 bases from V and 2 bases from J, with 8 bases in between. CDR3 region: CASSSVLQETQYF. The CDR3 DNA sequence: TGTGCCAGCAGCTCGGTCCTTCAAGAGACCCAGTACTTC.